This T cell receptor beta chain emerged from a study of blood T cell repertoires in COVID-19. Source study methods: From reference gene primer amplification, estimates of nucleated cell counts were derived. The assay was immunoSEQ multiplex PCR, and TCRdb's table has in-frame clones only and misses some. D and trimming come from the DNA, and the V and J calls and clone size come from that table. The sample yields 150,000 to 200,000 clones, around 90% seen once. The V and J ends lost 1 base and 5 bases, in that order; junction bases with no gene match: 8. The germline V gene encodes CDR1 SGHAT and CDR2 FQNNGV. CDR3 length: 16 residues.

The source is a human donor in a cohort sampled during active COVID-19. Sequences were obtained from peripheral blood. V is TRBV11-2 and J is TRBJ2-7; TRBD2 matches at 10 bases. The CDR3 DNA is TGTGCCAGCAGCTTAGTAGAGCGGGGGGGCAACAACGAGCAGTACTTC. Protein sequence: CASSLVERGGNNEQYF.